This TCR beta chain originates from a study of a mutant IDH1 vaccine in newly diagnosed glioma. Study-level information: Visit V12 was at week 35; visit V13 was at week 47.

For this clone: What it binds is unknown.

Data came from immunoSEQ multiplex PCR; TCRdb stores just in-frame clones and leaves some out. The sample holds 50,000 to 70,000 clones, 65% to 75% seen once. This CDR3 spans 14 amino acids. The ends lost 2 bases at V and 7 bases at J; junction bases unmatched: 8. Germline CDR1 reads GTSNPN; CDR2 reads SVGIG (reference sequence). Time point meaning: week 35, safety follow-up. Each dose delivered 300 ug of mutant IDH1 20-mer peptide subcutaneously with imiquimod. The rearrangement links TRBV30 to TRBJ1-5; 7 bases are shared with TRBD1. This sequence originates from a man aged 50-60 years with glioma. This specimen was PBMCs, taken from a glioma patient whose treatment included an IDH1 peptide vaccine. CDR3 sequence (DNA): TGTGCCTGGAGTCCGGGACAGCGGGTACAGCCCCAGCATTTT. Amino acids: CAWSPGQRVQPQHF.